Shown below are 16 T cell receptor beta chains from a single sample sequenced in a study of siplizumab effects on memory and regulatory T cells. Produced via immunoSEQ multiplex PCR; TCRdb's table is partial and in-frame only. Of some 100,000 clones in the sample, around 90% were seen once. Sequencing input: CD4+ T cells sorted from blood. These receptors originate from a human donor in good health.

The chain uses TRBV18 and TRBJ2-7; no reliable D call. Looked up from germline, CDR1 is KGHSH and CDR2 is LQKENI. V lost 3 bases and J 0 bases, leaving 6 bases between the germline ends. This CDR3 comprises 13 residues. The CDR3 region has the DNA TGTGCCAGCTCACCTTTCAGCTCCTACGAGCAGTACTTC. Encoded protein: CASSPFSSYEQYF.

In its sample, this clone was seen once. The V gene is TRBV29-1, the J gene TRBJ2-7; 9 nucleotides agree with TRBD1. V shed 7 bases and J 5 bases; nucleotides not matched to a gene: 6. Germline CDR1 reads SQVTM; CDR2 reads ANQGSEA. CDR3 length equals 12 residues. CDR3 region: CSEGQGPHEQYF. In DNA, the CDR3 is TGCAGCGAGGGACAGGGACCGCACGAGCAGTACTTC.

The chain links TRBV5-1 to TRBJ1-2; TRBD1 is a possible D gene (5 bases). The CDR3 has 19 amino acids. Germline CDR1 and CDR2: SGHRS and YFSETQ. Between the trimmed V and J ends, which lost 4 bases and 1 base, there was a span of 26 bases. CDR3 coding DNA: TGCGCCAGCAGCCCGGAGGAGTGGGACCTCGGCTGGGGTAACTATGGCTACACCTTC. Translated, it gives CASSPEEWDLGWGNYGYTF. Full variable domain (outside the CDR3, taken from reference TRBV5-1 and TRBJ1-2): KAGVTQTPRYLIKTRGQQVTLSCSPISGHRSVSWYQQTPGQGLQFLFEYFSETQRNKGNFPGRFSGRQFSNSRSEMNVSTLELGDSALYLCASSPEEWDLGWGNYGYTFGSGTRLTVV.

The chain combines TRBV28 with TRBJ1-4; D uncertain. The CDR3 length is 11 residues. V was cut by 4 bases and J by 6 bases, with 3 bases left in between. From germline, CDR1 is MDHEN and CDR2 SYDVKM. CDR3 loop: CASSSYEKLFF. The CDR3 bases are TGTGCCAGCAGTTCTTATGAAAAACTGTTTTTT.

The chain couples TRBV7-2 to TRBJ2-5; possibly TRBD2 for D (6 bases). There are 15 residues in the CDR3. The V gene's germline CDR1 is SGHTA and CDR2 FQGNSA. The V end was cut by 2 bases, the J end by 5 bases, with 15 bases between. CDR3 DNA sequence: TGTGCCAGCAGCTTATTAGCGGCGGGGCTGGAGACCCAGTACTTC. Amino acid sequence: CASSLLAAGLETQYF.

This clone was seen a handful of times. V usage is TRBV28 and J usage is TRBJ1-1; D is unresolved. Germline CDR1 MDHEN, CDR2 SYDVKM. The CDR3 length is 14 residues. Trimming stripped 6 bases from V and 5 bases from J, with 16 bases between. The CDR3 here is CASSLKWARTEAFF. CDR3 DNA sequence: TGTGCCAGCAGCCTCAAGTGGGCGAGGACTGAAGCTTTCTTT.

The rearrangement links TRBV19 to TRBJ1-6, with TRBD1 as a possible D gene (6 bases). Per germline, CDR1 LNHDA and CDR2 SQIVND (reference sequence). CDR3 size: 14 residues. The V end was cut by 7 bases, the J end by 10 bases, with 17 bases between. In nucleotides, the CDR3 is TGTGCCAGTATGGTGGGGGCAGCAGGCTCACCCCTCCACTTT. Its protein is CASMVGAAGSPLHF.

The rearrangement joins TRBV29-1 to TRBJ2-3; D is uncertain. The length of the CDR3 is 14 residues. Germline values: CDR1 SQVTM, CDR2 ANQGSEA. The V end lost 4 bases, the J end lost 0 bases, and 11 bases lay between the germline ends. In nucleotides, the CDR3 is TGCAGCGTTGGACAACCGACTAGCACAGATACGCAGTATTTT. It codes for CSVGQPTSTDTQYF.

This clone was detected only once. This chain joins TRBV11-2 and TRBJ1-2; no definite D call. CDR1 and CDR2 from the germline V gene are SGHAT and FQNNGV. The CDR3 sequence is 15 residues long. Trimming stripped 3 bases from V and 0 bases from J, with 11 bases between. CDR3 in amino acids: CASSFGERTNYGYTF. The DNA for the CDR3 is TGTGCCAGCAGCTTCGGAGAGAGAACTAACTATGGCTACACCTTC.

J is TRBJ1-1 and V is TRBV7-3; D uncertain. V was clipped by 2 bases and J by 9 bases, with 13 bases between them. The germline gives CDR1 SGHTA, CDR2 FQGTGA. The CDR3 runs to 13 residues. CDR3 region: CASSLSQRGQAFF. The CDR3 nucleotides read TGTGCCAGCAGCTTATCCCAGCGGGGTCAAGCTTTCTTT.

This clone was seen once. The chain recombines TRBV28 with TRBJ1-2; a weak D match, TRBD1 (5 bases). V lost 6 bases and J 9 bases, leaving 14 bases between the germline ends. Germline CDR1 and CDR2: MDHEN and SYDVKM. The CDR3 runs 12 residues. CDR3 in amino acids: CASSWDLLSYTF. The CDR3 DNA reads as TGTGCCAGCAGCTGGGACCTCTTGAGCTACACCTTC.

The CDR3 loop is CASFQGHQPQHF. The CDR3 DNA follows: TGTGCCAGCTTCCAGGGCCATCAGCCCCAGCATTTT. The V and J genes are TRBV2 and TRBJ1-5; maybe TRBD1 (5 bases). The V end was cut by 8 bases, the J end by 5 bases, with 10 bases between. The CDR3 is made up of 12 amino acids. From germline, CDR1 is SNHLY and CDR2 FYNNEI.

The chain combines TRBV29-1 with TRBJ2-1; no firm D call. This CDR3 is built from 13 residues. Per the germline V gene, CDR1 is SQVTM and CDR2 is ANQGSEA. The germline V and J ends were trimmed by 6 bases and 4 bases, with 13 bases remaining between them. CDR3 DNA sequence: TGCAGCGTCCCTATCGACACTTACAATGAGCAGTTCTTC. Encoded protein: CSVPIDTYNEQFF.

The chain uses TRBV7-9 and TRBJ1-1; no firm D call. V was shortened by 2 bases and J by 5 bases, with 9 bases between the two germline ends. CDR3 length equals 13 residues. CDR1 SEHNR and CDR2 FQNEAQ come from the germline V gene (reference sequence). The CDR3: CASSLSPVTEAFF. CDR3 nucleotide sequence: TGTGCCAGCAGCTTAAGTCCAGTTACTGAAGCTTTCTTT. The full variable domain, with the rest looked up from reference TRBV7-9 and TRBJ1-1, is DTGVSQNPRHKITKRGQNVTFRCDPISEHNRLYWYRQTLGQGPEFLTYFQNEAQLEKSRLLSDRFSAERPKGSFSTLEIQRTEQGDSAMYLCASSLSPVTEAFFGQGTRLTVV.

Remarks on this clone: Other DNA variants within this sample encode the same CDR3. V usage is TRBV5-1 and J usage is TRBJ2-2; D gene unclear. This CDR3 spans 13 amino acids. Germline CDR1 SGHRS, CDR2 YFSETQ. V dropped 0 bases and J dropped 7 bases, with 7 bases sitting between them. The CDR3, as DNA: TGCGCCAGCAGCTTGGCCTCGGGCGGGGAGCTGTTTTTT. Its protein is CASSLASGGELFF.

This clone came up a few times. This chain connects TRBV5-4 to TRBJ1-1; D is uncertain. This CDR3 contains 12 residues. V was shortened by 4 bases and J by 3 bases, with 7 bases between the two germline ends. Per the germline V gene, CDR1 is SGHNT and CDR2 is YYREEE (reference sequence). CDR3 nucleotide sequence: TGTGCCAGCAGCGGGTGGGACACTGAAGCTTTCTTT. Translating it yields CASSGWDTEAFF.